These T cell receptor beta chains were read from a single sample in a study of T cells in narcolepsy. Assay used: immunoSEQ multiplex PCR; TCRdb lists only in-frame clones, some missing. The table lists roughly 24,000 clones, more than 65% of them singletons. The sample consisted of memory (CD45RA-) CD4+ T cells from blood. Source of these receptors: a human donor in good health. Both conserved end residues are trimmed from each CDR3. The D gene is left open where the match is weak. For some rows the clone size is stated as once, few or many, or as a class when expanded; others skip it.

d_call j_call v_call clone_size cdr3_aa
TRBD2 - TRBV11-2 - ASSGTSGRTSYEQY
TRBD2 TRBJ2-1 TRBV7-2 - ASSLTSGREGEQF
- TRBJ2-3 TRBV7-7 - ASSLGVGTDTQY
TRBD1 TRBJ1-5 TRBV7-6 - ASSPLRTGGLIQPQH
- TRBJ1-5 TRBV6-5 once ASSYQGGTQH
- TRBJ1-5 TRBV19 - ASSISAISAGGQPQH
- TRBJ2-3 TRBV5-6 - ASSSAGGRSTDTQY
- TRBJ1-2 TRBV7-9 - ASSPESILANYGYT
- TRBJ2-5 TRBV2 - ASVVGSPRKETQY
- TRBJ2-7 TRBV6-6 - ASSYLTYEQY
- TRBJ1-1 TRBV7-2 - ASSPQGSGAEAF
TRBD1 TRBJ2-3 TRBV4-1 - ASSQDRQGSDTQY
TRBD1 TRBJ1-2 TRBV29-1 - SATLQGARGGYT
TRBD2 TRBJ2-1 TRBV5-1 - ASSPSSGTDNEQF
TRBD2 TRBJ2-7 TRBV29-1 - SAKGAGGNYEQY
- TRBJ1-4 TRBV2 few ASSDYRSNEKLF
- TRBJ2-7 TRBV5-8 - ASSLTGEQY
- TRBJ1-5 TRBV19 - ATTDGPLNQPQH
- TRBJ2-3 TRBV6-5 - ASRSIGASTDTQY
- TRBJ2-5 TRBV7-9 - ASSLGVGLETQY
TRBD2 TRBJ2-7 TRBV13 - ASSMGTRASFEQY
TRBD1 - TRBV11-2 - ASSPDRRTGITSYEQY
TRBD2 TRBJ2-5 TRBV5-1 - ASSRGTSGRETQY
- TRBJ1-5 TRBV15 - ATSRDYGAQENQPQH
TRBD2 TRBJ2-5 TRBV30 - AWSVAVAGRGETQY
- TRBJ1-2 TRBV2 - ASSVISGSYGYT
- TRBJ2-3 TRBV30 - AWSASTDTQY
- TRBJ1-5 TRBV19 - ASIPGTFNQPQH
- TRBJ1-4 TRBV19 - ASTEVVATNEKLF
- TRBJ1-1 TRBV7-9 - ASSSHRSNTEAF
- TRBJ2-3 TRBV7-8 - ASSQTISGANTQY
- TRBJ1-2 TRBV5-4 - ASSHTDTRYGYT
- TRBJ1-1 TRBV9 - ASSQLYQGNTEAF
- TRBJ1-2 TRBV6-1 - ASALGGYT
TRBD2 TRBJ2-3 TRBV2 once ASSPPSGGADTQY
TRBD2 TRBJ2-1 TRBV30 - ARRGVAGGNEQF
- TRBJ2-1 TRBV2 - ASSEARGVNEQF
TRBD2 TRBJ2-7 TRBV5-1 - ASSLLGTSGSKSSYEQY
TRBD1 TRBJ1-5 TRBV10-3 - AIKAQGQRDQPQH
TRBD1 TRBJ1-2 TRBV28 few ASSAMGTGVRYT
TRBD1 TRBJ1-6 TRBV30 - AWGDRGRNSPLH
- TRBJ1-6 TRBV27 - ASSPSIGSYNSPLH
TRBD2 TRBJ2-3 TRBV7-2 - ASSFNGGSTDTQY
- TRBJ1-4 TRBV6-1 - ASNTRGSNEKLF
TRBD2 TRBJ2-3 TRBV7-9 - ASSLGRGEWTDTQY
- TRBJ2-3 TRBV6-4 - ASKPGHSTDTQY
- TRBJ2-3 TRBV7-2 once ASSWGGQSTDTQY
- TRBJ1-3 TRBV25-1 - ASSEGSRNTIY
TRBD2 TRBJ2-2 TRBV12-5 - ASGLVRRLAGGTGELF
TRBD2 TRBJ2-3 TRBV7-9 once ASSQRTSEDTQY
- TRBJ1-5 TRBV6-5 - ASSDGQFNQPQH
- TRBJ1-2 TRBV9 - ASSLTPHTTNYGYT
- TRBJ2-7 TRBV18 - ASSPRENYEQY
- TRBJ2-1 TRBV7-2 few ASSQRLASVQF
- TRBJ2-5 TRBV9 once ASSVAPQETQY